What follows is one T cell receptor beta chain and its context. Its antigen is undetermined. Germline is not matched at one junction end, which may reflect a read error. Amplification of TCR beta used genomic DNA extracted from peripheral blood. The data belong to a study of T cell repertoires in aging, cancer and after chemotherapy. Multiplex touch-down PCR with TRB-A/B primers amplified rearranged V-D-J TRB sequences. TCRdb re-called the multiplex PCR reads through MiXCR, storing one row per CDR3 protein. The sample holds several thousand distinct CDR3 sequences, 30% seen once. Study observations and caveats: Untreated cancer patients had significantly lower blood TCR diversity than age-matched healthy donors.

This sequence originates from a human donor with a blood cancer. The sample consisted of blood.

The CDR3 here is CASSLEVGGVPYNEQFF. The CDR3 DNA reads TGCGCCAGCAGCTTGGAGGTCGGGGGGGTTCCGTACAATGAGCAGTTCTTC. The V and J genes are TRBV5-6 and TRBJ2-1, with 8 bases fitting TRBD2. The CDR3 has 17 amino acids. Germline CDR1 and CDR2: SGHDT and YYEEEE.